The rows below give T cell receptor beta chains drawn from one sample of a study of identical twins. TCRdb called the 5' RACE reads again in MiXCR, with one record for every CDR3 protein. The sample holds 500,000 or so distinct CDR3 sequences, 13% to 15% seen once. The same data also contributed to another study, on yellow fever vaccine responses in identical twins.

Input material: CD4+ T cells sorted from blood. The receptor source for this set is a woman under 30 in good health. The CDR3 runs from the conserved cysteine through the conserved F or W. Each record gives: V gene, D gene, J gene, clone size, CDR3 DNA, CDR3 protein. A D gene is named only where the DNA matches it firmly. The size field is filled for only some rows; it gives once, few, many or a size class.

v_call: TRBV7-2
d_call: TRBD2
j_call: TRBJ2-3
clone_size: few
cdr3_nt: TGTGCCAGCAGCTGGGTTACCAGCGGGGGGGCCATTGGTACGCAGTATTTT
cdr3_aa: CASSWVTSGGAIGTQYF

v_call: TRBV20-1
d_call: .
j_call: TRBJ2-1
clone_size: few
cdr3_nt: TGCAGTGCTATTTCGAATGAGCAGTTCTTC
cdr3_aa: CSAISNEQFF

v_call: TRBV2
d_call: .
j_call: TRBJ2-7
clone_size: few
cdr3_nt: TGTGCCGCCGATGAGGGTTCCTACGAGCAGTACTTC
cdr3_aa: CAADEGSYEQYF

v_call: TRBV29-1
d_call: TRBD1
j_call: TRBJ2-3
clone_size: .
cdr3_nt: TGCAGCATCCGGACAGGGGCAGATACGCAGTATTTT
cdr3_aa: CSIRTGADTQYF

v_call: TRBV29-1
d_call: .
j_call: TRBJ2-1
clone_size: .
cdr3_nt: TGCAGCGTTGTATCCGCGCTAGAGCAGTTCTTC
cdr3_aa: CSVVSALEQFF

v_call: TRBV10-3
d_call: .
j_call: TRBJ2-1
clone_size: many
cdr3_nt: TGTGCCATCACCGATGGAGTTCAGGGGAATGAGCAGTTCTTC
cdr3_aa: CAITDGVQGNEQFF

v_call: TRBV20-1
d_call: .
j_call: TRBJ1-6
clone_size: .
cdr3_nt: TGCAGTGCTAGAGATGTGAGGGTTGTATGGAAGGATTCACCCCTCCACTTT
cdr3_aa: CSARDVRVVWKDSPLHF

v_call: TRBV20-1
d_call: .
j_call: TRBJ1-2
clone_size: .
cdr3_nt: TGCAGTGCTAGAGGGGCCGACGGCTATGGCTACACCTTC
cdr3_aa: CSARGADGYGYTF

v_call: TRBV2
d_call: TRBD1
j_call: TRBJ1-5
clone_size: .
cdr3_nt: TGTGCCAGCAGTGTTTACAGGGGGCAGCCCCAGCATTTT
cdr3_aa: CASSVYRGQPQHF

v_call: TRBV11-1
d_call: .
j_call: TRBJ2-1
clone_size: .
cdr3_nt: TGTGCCAGCAGCGCATCCTCCTGGGGTCAGAGCTCCTACAATGAGCAGTTCTTC
cdr3_aa: CASSASSWGQSSYNEQFF

v_call: TRBV3-1
d_call: TRBD1
j_call: TRBJ2-4
clone_size: few
cdr3_nt: TGTGCCAGCAGCCAGACAGGGGAGGTTCAGTACTTC
cdr3_aa: CASSQTGEVQYF

v_call: TRBV5-6
d_call: .
j_call: TRBJ2-3
clone_size: few
cdr3_nt: TGTGCCAGCAGCCCTACCGCAGGGGGGAAAGGGGATACGCAGTATTTT
cdr3_aa: CASSPTAGGKGDTQYF

v_call: TRBV13
d_call: .
j_call: TRBJ1-1
clone_size: few
cdr3_nt: TGTGCCAGCAGGGTCTTTGGAAGGGAAACTGAAGCTTTCTTT
cdr3_aa: CASRVFGRETEAFF

v_call: TRBV5-1
d_call: .
j_call: TRBJ2-7
clone_size: .
cdr3_nt: TGCGCCAGCAGCTTTGACGGGACTCTAACCTACGAGCAGTACTTC
cdr3_aa: CASSFDGTLTYEQYF

v_call: TRBV6-1
d_call: .
j_call: TRBJ1-5
clone_size: few
cdr3_nt: TGTGCCAGCAGGGGTTTGAGCTTAGGCAATCAGCCCCAGCATTTT
cdr3_aa: CASRGLSLGNQPQHF

v_call: TRBV2
d_call: .
j_call: TRBJ2-5
clone_size: .
cdr3_nt: TGTGCCAGCAGTGATTCGCGAGAGACCCAGTACTTC
cdr3_aa: CASSDSRETQYF

v_call: TRBV7-9
d_call: .
j_call: TRBJ2-5
clone_size: .
cdr3_nt: TGTGCCAGCAGCTTAGGGCAGGGGTTTGAGACCCAGTACTTC
cdr3_aa: CASSLGQGFETQYF

v_call: TRBV28
d_call: TRBD2
j_call: TRBJ2-2
clone_size: .
cdr3_nt: TGTGCCAGCCTAGCGGGAGGACGGGTCACCGGGGAGCTGTTTTTT
cdr3_aa: CASLAGGRVTGELFF

v_call: TRBV28
d_call: .
j_call: TRBJ2-2
clone_size: many
cdr3_nt: TGTGCCAGCAGTTTATTAGGCACCGGGGAGCTGTTTTTT
cdr3_aa: CASSLLGTGELFF

v_call: TRBV4-1
d_call: .
j_call: TRBJ2-7
clone_size: few
cdr3_nt: TGCGCCAGCAGCCGCCTACTAGCTTCGGAACTGGGGGAGCAGTACTTC
cdr3_aa: CASSRLLASELGEQYF

v_call: TRBV27
d_call: TRBD1
j_call: TRBJ1-4
clone_size: .
cdr3_nt: TGTGCCAGCAGTGAGACAGGGGGCGGTTCTCGCTCTTTGAATGAAAAACTGTTTTTT
cdr3_aa: CASSETGGGSRSLNEKLFF

v_call: TRBV12-3/TRBV12-4
d_call: .
j_call: TRBJ2-1
clone_size: .
cdr3_nt: TGTGCCAGCAGTTTCGGATTGGGGGCCCTCCCTGAGCAGTTCTTC
cdr3_aa: CASSFGLGALPEQFF

v_call: TRBV24-1
d_call: TRBD2
j_call: TRBJ2-2
clone_size: few
cdr3_nt: TGTGCCACCAGTGACCCTGGACTAGCGGGATATACCGGGGAGCTGTTTTTT
cdr3_aa: CATSDPGLAGYTGELFF

v_call: TRBV5-8
d_call: TRBD2
j_call: TRBJ2-5
clone_size: .
cdr3_nt: TGTGCCAGCGGACCTTTCCTAGCGGTCCAAGAGACCCAGTACTTC
cdr3_aa: CASGPFLAVQETQYF

v_call: TRBV20-1
d_call: TRBD2
j_call: TRBJ2-1
clone_size: many
cdr3_nt: TGCAGTGCTAGTCTGGGGACTAACCCACCCTACAATGAGCAGTTCTTC
cdr3_aa: CSASLGTNPPYNEQFF

v_call: TRBV20-1
d_call: .
j_call: TRBJ2-3
clone_size: .
cdr3_nt: TGCAGTGCTTCGAACCGGGAGTCACCAACAGATACGCAGTATTTT
cdr3_aa: CSASNRESPTDTQYF

v_call: TRBV20-1
d_call: TRBD2
j_call: TRBJ2-5
clone_size: few
cdr3_nt: TGCAGTGCCACCCGGGGCGGGAGCAACCAAGAGACCCAGTACTTC
cdr3_aa: CSATRGGSNQETQYF

v_call: TRBV29-1
d_call: TRBD1
j_call: TRBJ2-7
clone_size: many
cdr3_nt: TGCAGCGTTCGGGACAGGGGTTCCTACGAGCAGTACTTC
cdr3_aa: CSVRDRGSYEQYF